This TCR beta chain was identified during a study of cytomegalovirus exposure and HLA in healthy donors. A word on this clone: At one end, the junction sequence differs from germline, possibly due to a read error.

A multiplex PCR was run with 60 Vbeta primers and 13 Jbeta primers. Clones were read by immunoSEQ multiplex PCR, and TCRdb kept only the in-frame ones, dropping some. The sample carries 130,000 or so clones, 60% to 80% recorded once. The CDR3 is 13 amino acids. Per the germline V gene, CDR1 is SGHRS and CDR2 is YFSETQ. The chain uses TRBV5-1 and TRBJ2-1; no definite D call. The clonotype comes from a female donor in good health and CMV-seronegative. Sequenced sample: PBMCs. In DNA form, the CDR3 reads TGCGCCAGCGCCCGGGTCTCCAACAATGAGCAGTTCTTC. Amino acids: CASARVSNNEQFF.